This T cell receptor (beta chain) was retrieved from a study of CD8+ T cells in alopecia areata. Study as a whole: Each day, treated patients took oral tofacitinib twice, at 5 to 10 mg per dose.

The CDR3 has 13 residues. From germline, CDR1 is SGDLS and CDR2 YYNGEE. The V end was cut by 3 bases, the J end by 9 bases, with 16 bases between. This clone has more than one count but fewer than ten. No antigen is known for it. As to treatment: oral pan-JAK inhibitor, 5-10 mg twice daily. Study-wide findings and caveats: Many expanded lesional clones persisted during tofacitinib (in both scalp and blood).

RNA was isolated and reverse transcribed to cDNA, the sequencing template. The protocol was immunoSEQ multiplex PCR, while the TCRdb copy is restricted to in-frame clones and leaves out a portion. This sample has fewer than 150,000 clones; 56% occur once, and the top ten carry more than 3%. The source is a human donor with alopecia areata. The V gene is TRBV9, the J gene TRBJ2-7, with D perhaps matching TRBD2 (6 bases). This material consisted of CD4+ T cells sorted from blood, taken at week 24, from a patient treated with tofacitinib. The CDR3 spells CASSEPKGGPQYF. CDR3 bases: TGTGCCAGCAGCGAACCCAAAGGAGGGCCGCAGTACTTC.